This paragraph reports one T cell receptor (beta chain). Its matching antigen is unknown. The sample belongs to a study of post-analysis software for immune sequencing data. About the research overall: Relapsing-remitting, secondary progressive and progressive-relapsing multiple sclerosis were all included among the disease courses. Study-wide results and limits: TRBV5-6, TRBV5-1 and TRBV20-1 were among a handful of TRBV segments more frequent in patients than controls.

Carried by the TCR beta cDNA libraries were unique molecular identifiers. TCRdb re-analysed the PCR reads in MiXCR, keeping a single row per CDR3 protein. Of hundreds of thousands of distinct CDR3 sequences in the sample, 53% were seen once. CDR3 length: 14 residues. Deletions cut 1 base from V and 1 base from J, with 8 bases between. CDR1 SGHRS and CDR2 YFSETQ come from the germline V gene. Specimen: blood. This TCR was sampled from a girl aged 10 to 17 with multiple sclerosis. This chain joins TRBV5-1 and TRBJ1-1; D uncertain. DNA for the CDR3: TGCGCCAGCAGCTTGTTCCCAACGAACACTGAAGCTTTCTTT. Translation: CASSLFPTNTEAFF.